A single sample is the source of the 15 T cell receptor beta chains below, sequenced in a study of blood T cells in healthy people across ages. Then a second PCR, running roughly 7 to 11 cycles, was carried out with a sample-barcoded 5' primer and a J-beta primer mix. From the 5' RACE reads, TCRdb called clonotypes with MiXCR, one entry per CDR3 protein. The sample shows roughly 800,000 distinct CDR3 sequences, about 25% of them seen only once. The sample was also linked to a second study, of T cells of mothers and their children.

Input material: blood. These receptors all stem from a boy between 10 and 17 years old in good health.

V usage is TRBV6-2 or TRBV6-3 and J usage is TRBJ2-2; the match to TRBD2 covers 11 bases. Trimming took 2 bases from V and 3 from J; bases not matched to a gene: 5. Germline lookup yields CDR1 MNHEY and CDR2 SVGEGT. This CDR3 comprises 17 residues. CDR3 sequence reads: CASSYLPSGGYTGELFF. CDR3 nucleotide sequence: TGTGCCAGCAGTTACCTCCCTAGCGGGGGGTACACCGGGGAGCTGTTTTTT.

CDR3 in DNA: TGTGCCAGCAGTAACCAGGGCTTTGAGGAGACCCAGTACTTC. Its protein is CASSNQGFEETQYF. The gene calls are TRBV2 and TRBJ2-5; tentative D call: TRBD1 (5 bases). Germline V gene data show CDR1 as SNHLY and CDR2 as FYNNEI. Trimming removed 5 bases at V and 5 bases at J, with 15 bases between. CDR3 length equals 14 residues.

This chain connects TRBV2 to TRBJ1-5; no definite D call. The V gene's germline CDR1 is SNHLY and CDR2 FYNNEI. There are 13 residues in the CDR3. Trimming removed 2 bases from V and 5 bases from J, with 7 bases in between. The CDR3 loop reads CASSEIRDQPQHF. The CDR3 DNA reads as TGTGCCAGCAGTGAAATTCGGGATCAGCCCCAGCATTTT.

In this sample, this clonotype turned up a few times. The chain recombines TRBV5-1 with TRBJ1-6; 10 nucleotides align to TRBD1. Trimming took 4 bases from V and 8 from J; bases not matched to a gene: 3. The CDR3 extends over 14 amino acids. Germline CDR1 and CDR2: SGHRS and YFSETQ. The CDR3 DNA reads TGCGCCAGCAGCCCGGGGACAGGGGATTCACCCCTCCACTTT. Its translation: CASSPGTGDSPLHF.

The rearrangement joins TRBV19 to TRBJ2-1; perhaps TRBD1 as D (6 bases). The CDR3 length is 15 residues. V lost 6 bases to trimming and J lost 6 bases, with 18 bases between them. The germline V gene encodes CDR1 LNHDA and CDR2 SQIVND (reference sequence). The CDR3 coding sequence is TGTGCCAGTAGCTCCCGGACAGAGCTTACCAATGAGCAGTTCTTC. Translation: CASSSRTELTNEQFF. The entire variable domain, with the rest obtained from reference TRBV19 and TRBJ2-1, is as follows: DGGITQSPKYLFRKEGQNVTLSCEQNLNHDAMYWYRQDPGQGLRLIYYSQIVNDFQKGDIAEGYSVSREKKESFPLTVTSAQKNPTAFYLCASSSRTELTNEQFFGPGTRLTVL.

This clonotype was observed a handful of times. This chain connects TRBV28 to TRBJ2-2; D not resolved. The CDR3 is 16 amino acids. Trimming stripped 1 base from V and 3 bases from J, with 12 bases between. CDR1 and CDR2 from the germline V gene are MDHEN and SYDVKM. The CDR3 is CASSLLGDPYTGELFF. The CDR3 DNA reads as TGTGCCAGCAGTTTATTGGGTGACCCTTACACCGGGGAGCTGTTTTTT.

This clonotype was seen more than once but under ten times. The CDR3 protein is CASSYASDTSTDTQYF. The CDR3 nucleotides read TGTGCCAGCAGTTACGCGTCGGATACTAGCACAGATACGCAGTATTTT. V gene TRBV6-2 or TRBV6-3 combines with J gene TRBJ2-3; no clear D. This CDR3 has 16 amino acids. Germline CDR1 reads MNHEY; CDR2 reads SVGEGT. With 2 bases removed from V and 0 bases from J, the gap between germline ends came to 12 bases.

V is TRBV29-1 and J is TRBJ1-2; no clear D. The V end was cut by 4 bases, the J end by 3 bases, with 12 bases between. Germline CDR1 and CDR2: SQVTM and ANQGSEA. CDR3 length equals 13 residues. The CDR3 DNA reads TGCAGCGTTGCGGGGAGTAATTACTATGGCTACACCTTC. Translating it yields CSVAGSNYYGYTF.

This clonotype occurred a few times. The V gene is TRBV13, the J gene TRBJ2-5, with a weak D call TRBD1 (6 bases). TRBJ2-1 explains the end of the DNA better; the J call may be wrong. The germline V gene has CDR1 PRHDT and CDR2 FYEKMQ (reference sequence). The CDR3 sequence is 14 residues long. DNA of the CDR3: TGTGCCAGCAGCTCGCAGGGGACCCACAATGAGCAGTTCTTC. Translated: CASSSQGTHNEQFF.

This clonotype was counted between two and nine times. This sequence joins TRBV24-1 and TRBJ2-1; 7 positions agree with TRBD2. This CDR3 is built from 18 residues. CDR1 and CDR2 from the germline V gene are KGHDR and SFDVKD. Germline trimming cut 6 bases from V and 3 bases from J; bases unmatched to any gene: 16. The DNA for the CDR3 is TGTGCCACCAGTTATGGGGTTATAGGGACTACGCGCTACAATGAGCAGTTCTTC. Translating gives CATSYGVIGTTRYNEQFF.

This clonotype was seen a handful of times. At one end, the junction sequence differs from germline, possibly due to a read error. This chain connects TRBV4-3 to TRBJ2-3; the match to TRBD2 covers 10 bases. This CDR3 contains 16 residues. Germline CDR1 is LGHNA and CDR2 is YSLEER. DNA for the CDR3: TGCGTCAGCAGCCATGAAAGCGGGGGGGAGGCGGATACGCAGTATTTT. Its translation: CVSSHESGGEADTQYF.

The chain carries TRBV7-9 and TRBJ2-5; maybe TRBD1 (6 bases). The CDR3 length is 15 residues. CDR1 is SEHNR and CDR2 is FQNEAQ in the germline V gene (reference sequence). The ends were cut back, 5 bases at V and 0 bases at J, with 13 bases in the middle. CDR3 bases: TGTGCCAGCAGCCGGACAGATACTTACCAAGAGACCCAGTACTTC. This translates into CASSRTDTYQETQYF.

This CDR3 reads CASSQRMLGRGPHEQYF. Here the CDR3 DNA reads TGTGCCAGCAGCCAGCGGATGTTGGGCAGGGGGCCCCACGAGCAGTACTTC. The gene calls are TRBV13 and TRBJ2-7; 8 bases are a match to TRBD1. The V gene end was trimmed by 5 bases and the J gene end by 5 bases; junction bases not matched to a gene: 17. CDR1 and CDR2 from the germline V gene are PRHDT and FYEKMQ (reference sequence). The CDR3 length is 17 residues.

V is TRBV29-1 and J is TRBJ2-2, with D uncertain. The germline V and J ends were trimmed by 0 bases and 3 bases, with 11 bases remaining between them. The CDR3 is made up of 15 amino acids. In germline, CDR1 is SQVTM, CDR2 ANQGSEA. CDR3 sequence (DNA): TGCAGCGTTGAAGATCGGCTTCGGGACACCGGGGAGCTGTTTTTT. Translated, it gives CSVEDRLRDTGELFF.

V gene TRBV28 combines with J gene TRBJ1-1; D is unclear. Germline CDR1 is MDHEN and CDR2 is SYDVKM. CDR3 size: 14 residues. Deletions cut 5 bases from V and 0 bases from J, with 10 bases between. CDR3 region: CASSPPTMNTEAFF. CDR3 bases: TGTGCCAGCAGTCCACCGACCATGAACACTGAAGCTTTCTTT.